The 15 T cell receptor beta chains below were found in one sample sequenced in a study of shared T cell receptors in the human thymus. Some clones are missing from TCRdb's copy, which holds only in-frame ones; the method was immunoSEQ multiplex PCR. The profile shows about 610,000 clones, more than 75% of them singletons. These sequences were also reported in another study, on human thymus T cells.

The sequencing input was thymocytes. The origin of the receptors is a boy in the first two years of life with a congenital heart defect.

The rearrangement joins TRBV6-6 to TRBJ1-2, with 7 bases identical to TRBD1. After removal of 5 bases from V and 7 bases from J, the junction contained 13 bases not matched to a gene. The CDR3 sequence is 15 residues long. The germline CDR1 and CDR2 sequences are MNHNY and SVGAGI (reference sequence). This CDR3 is CASSTPRQGRVGYTF. In DNA form, the CDR3 reads TGTGCCAGCAGTACCCCTCGACAGGGACGAGTTGGCTACACCTTC.

J is TRBJ1-5 and V is TRBV6-5; D perhaps matches TRBD1 (5 bases). Trimming stripped 2 bases from V and 8 bases from J, with 16 bases between. The CDR3 has 15 amino acids. Germline CDR1 reads MNHEY; CDR2 reads SVGAGI. The CDR3 sequence: CASSYRRAPHEPQHF. Written as DNA, the CDR3 is TGTGCCAGCAGTTACCGCAGGGCCCCCCATGAGCCCCAGCATTTT.

The V call is TRBV7-8, the J call TRBJ1-2; no reliable D call. Looked up from germline, CDR1 is SGHVS and CDR2 is FQNEAQ. With 1 base removed from V and 2 bases from J, the gap between germline ends came to 8 bases. The CDR3 contains 14 residues. The CDR3 sequence: CASSLVSVNYGYTF. The CDR3 DNA reads as TGTGCCAGCAGCTTAGTATCGGTCAACTATGGCTACACCTTC. The complete variable domain, with remaining parts taken from reference TRBV7-8 and TRBJ1-2, reads GAGVSQSPRYKVAKRGQDVALRCDPISGHVSLFWYQQALGQGPEFLTYFQNEAQLDKSGLPSDRFFAERPEGSVSTLKIQRTQQEDSAVYLCASSLVSVNYGYTFGSGTRLTVV.

The rearrangement uses TRBV7-6 and TRBJ2-1, with 10 bases that match TRBD2. Trimming removed 2 bases from V and 3 bases from J; junction bases left unmatched: 10. Germline loops: CDR1 SGHVS, CDR2 FNYEAQ. This CDR3 is 18 amino acids long. CDR3: CASSLLLAGARRYNEQFF. DNA of the CDR3: TGTGCCAGCAGCTTACTCCTAGCGGGAGCCAGACGCTACAATGAGCAGTTCTTC. Full variable domain (rest looked up from reference TRBV7-6 and TRBJ2-1): GAGVSQSPRYKVTKRGQDVALRCDPISGHVSLYWYRQALGQGPEFLTYFNYEAQQDKSGLPNDRFSAERPEGSISTLTIQRTEQRDSAMYRCASSLLLAGARRYNEQFFGPGTRLTVL.

CDR3 DNA: TGTGCCAGCAGCGTATCAAGCCCCCTCCTCTCCTACGAGCAGTACTTC. Translation gives CASSVSSPLLSYEQYF. The chain couples TRBV9 to TRBJ2-7; D ambiguous. Germline V CDR1 and CDR2: SGDLS, YYNGEE. This CDR3 has 16 residues. V was clipped by 1 base and J by 0 bases, with 14 bases between them.

This chain uses TRBV10-1 with TRBJ2-1, with TRBD2 as a possible D gene (5 bases). The ends were cut back, 6 bases at V and 7 bases at J, with 22 bases in the middle. Germline V gene data show CDR1 as WNHNN and CDR2 as SYGVQD (reference sequence). This CDR3 region has 16 residues. Written as DNA, the CDR3 is TGCGCCAGCAGCGCGAAATTGGTGGGAGTAGTTAATGAGCAGTTCTTC. Amino acids: CASSAKLVGVVNEQFF.

This sequence joins TRBV7-3 and TRBJ1-1; D is possibly TRBD1 (5 bases). The CDR3 has 15 amino acids. V lost 5 bases to trimming and J lost 1 base, with 14 bases between them. The germline V gene encodes CDR1 SGHTA and CDR2 FQGTGA. CDR3 loop: CASSPLGGRNTEAFF. As DNA, the CDR3 is TGTGCCAGCAGCCCCCTGGGGGGGAGGAACACTGAAGCTTTCTTT.

This chain uses TRBV25-1 with TRBJ2-1, with a weak D call TRBD1 (8 bases). Germline loops: CDR1 MGHDK, CDR2 SYGVNS. Trimming took 7 bases from V and 7 from J, leaving 20 bases between them. This CDR3 is built from 15 residues. CDR3 region: CASIGTTGGDNEQFF. For the CDR3, the DNA is TGTGCCAGCATTGGGACTACAGGGGGGGATAATGAGCAGTTCTTC.

The CDR3 DNA is TGTGCTAGTGGTCCGTGGACAGGGAAAAACACCGGGGAGCTGTTTTTT. Its translation is CASGPWTGKNTGELFF. The chain joins TRBV12-5 to TRBJ2-2; 8 nucleotides match TRBD1. This CDR3 has 16 residues. Trimming cost V 5 bases and J 2 bases; bases outside gene matches: 7. The germline CDR1 and CDR2 sequences are LGHNT and FRNRAP.

The rearrangement uses TRBV28 and TRBJ1-5; 11 bases line up with TRBD1. The ends lost 1 base at V and 1 base at J; junction bases unmatched: 21. This CDR3 has 23 amino acids. The germline gives CDR1 MDHEN, CDR2 SYDVKM. The CDR3 nucleotides are TGTGCCAGCAGTTTATTCCCCCCCCAAACGGGACAGGGGGTGGCGGACAGCAATCAGCCCCAGCATTTT. This codes for CASSLFPPQTGQGVADSNQPQHF.

This clone was observed a single time. The rearrangement joins TRBV4-2 to TRBJ2-2, with 9 bases aligning to TRBD2. CDR3 size: 16 residues. The germline V gene has CDR1 LGHNA and CDR2 YNFKEQ. V lost 0 bases, J lost 3 bases, and 2 bases stayed unmatched. The CDR3: CASSQDQREDTGELFF. Here the CDR3 DNA reads TGTGCCAGCAGCCAAGATCAGCGGGAGGACACCGGGGAGCTGTTTTTT.

The count of this clone is one. The rearrangement joins TRBV5-1 to TRBJ1-3; no definite D call. V was clipped by 3 bases and J by 0 bases, with 10 bases between them. This CDR3 region has 15 residues. Germline V CDR1 and CDR2: SGHRS, YFSETQ. The CDR3 coding sequence is TGCGCCAGCAGCTGTGAGGGCAGCTCTGGAAACACCATATATTTT. Translating it yields CASSCEGSSGNTIYF. Filled out from reference TRBV5-1 and TRBJ1-3, the complete variable domain reads KAGVTQTPRYLIKTRGQQVTLSCSPISGHRSVSWYQQTPGQGLQFLFEYFSETQRNKGNFPGRFSGRQFSNSRSEMNVSTLELGDSALYLCASSCEGSSGNTIYFGEGSWLTVV.

With regard to this clone: A read error may produce the germline difference seen at one junction end. V gene TRBV10-3 combines with J gene TRBJ2-5, with 11 bases that match TRBD2. CDR3 length: 13 residues. Germline-derived CDR1 and CDR2 are ENHRY and SYGVKD. The CDR3 protein is CAISGSPLAGDHF. The DNA for the CDR3 is TGTGCCATCAGTGGGTCCCCACTAGCGGGAGACCACTTC.

The chain links TRBV6-1 to TRBJ2-7; 9 bases are a match to TRBD2. CDR3 length: 17 amino acids. CDR1 MNHNS and CDR2 SASEGT come from the germline V gene. The V and J ends lost 4 bases and 6 bases, in that order; junction bases with no gene match: 16. CDR3 nucleotide sequence: TGTGCCAGCAGTGGACCGGAGAGGAGGCGGGAGGGCAGCGAGCAGTACTTC. Translating gives CASSGPERRREGSEQYF.

The CDR3 DNA reads as TGTGCCAGCAGCGGACTAGCGGGGACGTACGAGCAGTACTTC. Translated: CASSGLAGTYEQYF. The chain has TRBV7-2 and TRBJ2-7, with 12 bases identical to TRBD2. The CDR3 totals 14 residues. V lost 5 bases and J lost 4; bases outside the gene matches: 3. The V gene's germline CDR1 is SGHTA and CDR2 FQGNSA.